Below are 2 T cell receptor beta chains sequenced from a single sample in a study of blood T cell repertoires in COVID-19. The protocol was immunoSEQ multiplex PCR, while the TCRdb copy is restricted to in-frame clones and leaves out a portion. This table holds roughly 230,000 clones, 70% to 90% found once. The sample comprised peripheral blood. These receptors were obtained from a man aged 35-49 years with acute or convalescent COVID-19.

The chain combines TRBV5-6 with TRBJ2-6, with D maybe TRBD2 (6 bases). Trimming removed 4 bases at V and 5 bases at J, with 13 bases between. The CDR3 spans 15 residues. Per the germline V gene, CDR1 is SGHDT and CDR2 is YYEEEE. The CDR3 nucleotides read TGTGCCAGCAGCGAGGAGGGAGTTAGGGCCAACGTCCTGACTTTC. This gives the protein CASSEEGVRANVLTF.

The chain carries TRBV5-8 and TRBJ2-1; 13 bases agree with TRBD2. Trimming cost V 4 bases and J 8 bases; bases outside gene matches: 12. CDR1 and CDR2 (germline): SGHTS, YDEGEE. This CDR3 is built from 17 residues. CDR3 coding DNA: TGTGCCAGCAGCCTCGGGACTAGCGGGACCAATATGGATGAGCAGTTCTTC. Amino acid sequence: CASSLGTSGTNMDEQFF.